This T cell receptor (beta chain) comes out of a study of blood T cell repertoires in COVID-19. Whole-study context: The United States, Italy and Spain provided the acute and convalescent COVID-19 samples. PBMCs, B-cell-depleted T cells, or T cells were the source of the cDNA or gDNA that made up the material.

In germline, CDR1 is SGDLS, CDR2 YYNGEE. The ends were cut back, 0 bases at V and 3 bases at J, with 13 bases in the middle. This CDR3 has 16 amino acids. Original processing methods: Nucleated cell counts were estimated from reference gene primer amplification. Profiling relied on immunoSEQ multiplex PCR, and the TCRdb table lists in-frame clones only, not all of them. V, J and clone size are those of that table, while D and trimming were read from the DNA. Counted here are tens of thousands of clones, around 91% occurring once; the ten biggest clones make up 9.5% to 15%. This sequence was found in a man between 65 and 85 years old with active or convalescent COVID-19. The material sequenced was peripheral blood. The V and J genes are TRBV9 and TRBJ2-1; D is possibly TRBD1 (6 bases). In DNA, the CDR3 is TGTGCCAGCAGCGTAGTTCAGGGGACGCACTACAATGAGCAGTTCTTC. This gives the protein CASSVVQGTHYNEQFF.